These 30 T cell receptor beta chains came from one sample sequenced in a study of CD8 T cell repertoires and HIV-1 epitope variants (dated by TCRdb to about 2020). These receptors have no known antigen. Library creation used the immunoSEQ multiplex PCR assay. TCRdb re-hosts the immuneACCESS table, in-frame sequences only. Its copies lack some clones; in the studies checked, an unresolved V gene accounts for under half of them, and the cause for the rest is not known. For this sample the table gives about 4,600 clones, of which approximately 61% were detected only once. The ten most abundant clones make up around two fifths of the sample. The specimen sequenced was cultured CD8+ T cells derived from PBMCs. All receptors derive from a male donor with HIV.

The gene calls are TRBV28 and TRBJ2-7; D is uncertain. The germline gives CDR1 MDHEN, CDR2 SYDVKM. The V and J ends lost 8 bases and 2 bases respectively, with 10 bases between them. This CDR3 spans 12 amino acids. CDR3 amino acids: CASVGDPYEQYF. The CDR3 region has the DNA TGTGCCAGCGTTGGTGATCCCTACGAGCAGTACTTC.

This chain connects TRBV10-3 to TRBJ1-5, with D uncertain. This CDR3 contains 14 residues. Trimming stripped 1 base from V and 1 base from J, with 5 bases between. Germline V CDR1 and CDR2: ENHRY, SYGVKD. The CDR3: CAISELGSNQPQHF. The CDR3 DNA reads TGTGCCATCAGTGAGTTGGGGAGCAATCAGCCCCAGCATTTT.

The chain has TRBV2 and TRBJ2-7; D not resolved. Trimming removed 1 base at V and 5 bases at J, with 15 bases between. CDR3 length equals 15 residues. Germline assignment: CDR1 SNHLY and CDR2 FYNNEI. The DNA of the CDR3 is TGTGCCAGCAGTGAAGATGTTGGCGACTTTCACGAGCAGTACTTC. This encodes CASSEDVGDFHEQYF.

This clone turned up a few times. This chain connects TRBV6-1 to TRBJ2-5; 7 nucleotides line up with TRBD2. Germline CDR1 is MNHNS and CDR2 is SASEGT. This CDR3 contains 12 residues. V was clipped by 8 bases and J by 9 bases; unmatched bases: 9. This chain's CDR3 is CASFRGGSAQYF. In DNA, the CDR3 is TGTGCCAGCTTTAGGGGAGGGTCGGCCCAGTACTTC.

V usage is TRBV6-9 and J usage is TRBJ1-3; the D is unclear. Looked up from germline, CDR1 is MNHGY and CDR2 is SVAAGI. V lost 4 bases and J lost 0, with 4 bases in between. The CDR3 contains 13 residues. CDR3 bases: TGTGCCAGCAGTTTGTACTCTGGAAACACCATATATTTT. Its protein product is CASSLYSGNTIYF.

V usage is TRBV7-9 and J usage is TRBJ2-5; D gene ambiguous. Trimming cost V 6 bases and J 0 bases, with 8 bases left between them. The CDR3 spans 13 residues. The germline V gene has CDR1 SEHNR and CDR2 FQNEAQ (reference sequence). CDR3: CASSPTYQETQYF. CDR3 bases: TGTGCCAGCAGTCCTACGTACCAAGAGACCCAGTACTTC.

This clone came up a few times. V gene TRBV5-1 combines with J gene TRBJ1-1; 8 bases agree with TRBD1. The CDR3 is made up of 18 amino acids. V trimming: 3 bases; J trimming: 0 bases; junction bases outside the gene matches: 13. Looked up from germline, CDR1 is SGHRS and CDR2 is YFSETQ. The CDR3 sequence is CASSSEDRGLGMNTEAFF. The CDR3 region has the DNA TGCGCCAGCAGCTCGGAAGACAGGGGTTTGGGGATGAACACTGAAGCTTTCTTT.

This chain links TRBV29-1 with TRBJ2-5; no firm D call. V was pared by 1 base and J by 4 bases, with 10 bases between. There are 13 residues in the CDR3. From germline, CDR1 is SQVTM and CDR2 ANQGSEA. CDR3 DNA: TGCAGCGTTGAAGCCCCTGGGGTAGAGACCCAGTACTTC. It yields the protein CSVEAPGVETQYF.

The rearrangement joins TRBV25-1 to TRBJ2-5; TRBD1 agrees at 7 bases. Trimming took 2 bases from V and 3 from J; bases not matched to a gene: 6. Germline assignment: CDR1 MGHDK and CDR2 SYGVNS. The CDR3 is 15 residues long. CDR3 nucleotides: TGTGCCAGCAGTGAACACGGGACAGCTGAAGAGACCCAGTACTTC. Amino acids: CASSEHGTAEETQYF.

CDR3 region: CASSPARATDTQYF. The CDR3 region has the DNA TGTGCCAGCAGTCCGGCCCGCGCCACAGATACGCAGTATTTT. The J gene is TRBJ2-3, the V gene TRBV27; D gene uncertain. The germline V gene has CDR1 MNHEY and CDR2 SMNVEV (reference sequence). V was cut by 5 bases and J by 2 bases, with 11 bases left in between. The CDR3 sequence is 14 residues long.

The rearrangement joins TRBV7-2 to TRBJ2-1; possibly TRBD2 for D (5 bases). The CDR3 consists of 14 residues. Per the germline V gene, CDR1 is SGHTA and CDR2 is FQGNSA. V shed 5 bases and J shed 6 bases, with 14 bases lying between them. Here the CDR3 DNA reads TGTGCCAGCAGCACTGTTCGGGAAACCAATGAGCAGTTCTTC. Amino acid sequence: CASSTVRETNEQFF.

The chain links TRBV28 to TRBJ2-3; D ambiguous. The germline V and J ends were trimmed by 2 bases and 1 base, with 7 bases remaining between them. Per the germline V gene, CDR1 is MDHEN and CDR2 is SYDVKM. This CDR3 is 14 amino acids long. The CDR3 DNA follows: TGTGCCAGCAGTTTACTAACGGGCACAGATACGCAGTATTTT. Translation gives CASSLLTGTDTQYF.

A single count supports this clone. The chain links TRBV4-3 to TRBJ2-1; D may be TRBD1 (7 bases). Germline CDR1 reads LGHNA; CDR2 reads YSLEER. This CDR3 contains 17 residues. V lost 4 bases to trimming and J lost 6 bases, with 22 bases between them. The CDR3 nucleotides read TGCGCCAGCAGCCCCATAAATGGAGGGGGCGGGTTCAATGAGCAGTTCTTC. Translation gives CASSPINGGGGFNEQFF.

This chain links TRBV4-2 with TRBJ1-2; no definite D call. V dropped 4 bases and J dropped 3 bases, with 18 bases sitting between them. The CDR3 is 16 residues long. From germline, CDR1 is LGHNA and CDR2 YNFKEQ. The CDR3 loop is CASSPWPVELDYGYTF. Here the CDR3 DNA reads TGTGCCAGCAGCCCTTGGCCGGTAGAATTGGACTATGGCTACACCTTC.

The CDR3 region has the DNA TGTGCCAGCAGCTTAGACGGTGCCAGTGAGCAGTTCTTC. This sequence encodes CASSLDGASEQFF. The chain has TRBV7-1 and TRBJ2-1; D is ambiguous. TRBV7-1 is an ORF for which the function is uncertain. The V and J ends lost 4 bases and 9 bases respectively, with 13 bases between them. This CDR3 comprises 13 residues.

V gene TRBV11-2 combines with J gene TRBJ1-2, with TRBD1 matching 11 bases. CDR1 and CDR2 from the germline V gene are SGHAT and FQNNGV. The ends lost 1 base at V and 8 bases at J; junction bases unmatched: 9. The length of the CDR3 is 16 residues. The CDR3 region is CASSLGGTGGEGGYTF. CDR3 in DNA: TGTGCCAGCAGCTTAGGTGGGACAGGGGGAGAAGGAGGCTACACCTTC.

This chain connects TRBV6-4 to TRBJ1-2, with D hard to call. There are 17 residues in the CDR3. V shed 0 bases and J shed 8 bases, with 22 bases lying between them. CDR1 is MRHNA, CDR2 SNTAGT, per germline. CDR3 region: CASSDSRQGGPIEGYTF. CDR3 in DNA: TGTGCCAGCAGTGACTCGAGGCAAGGAGGGCCTATAGAGGGCTACACCTTC.

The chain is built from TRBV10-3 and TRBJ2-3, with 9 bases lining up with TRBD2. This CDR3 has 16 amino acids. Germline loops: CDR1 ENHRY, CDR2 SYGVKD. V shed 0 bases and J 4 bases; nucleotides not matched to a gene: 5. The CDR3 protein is CAISESSVAGADTQYF. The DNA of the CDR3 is TGTGCCATCAGTGAGTCCTCCGTAGCGGGAGCAGATACGCAGTATTTT.

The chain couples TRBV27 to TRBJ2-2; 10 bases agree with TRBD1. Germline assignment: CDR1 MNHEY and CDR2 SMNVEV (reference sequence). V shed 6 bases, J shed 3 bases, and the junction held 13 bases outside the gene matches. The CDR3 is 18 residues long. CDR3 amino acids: CASSPNPPGQGHTGELFF. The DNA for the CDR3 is TGTGCCAGCAGCCCGAATCCCCCGGGACAGGGGCACACCGGGGAGCTGTTTTTT.

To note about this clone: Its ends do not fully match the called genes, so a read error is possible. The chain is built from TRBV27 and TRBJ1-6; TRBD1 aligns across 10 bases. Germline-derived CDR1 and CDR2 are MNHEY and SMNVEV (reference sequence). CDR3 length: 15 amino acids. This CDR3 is CASGLSGTGVSPLHF. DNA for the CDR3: TGTGCCAGCGGTTTATCCGGGACAGGGGTTTCACCCCTCCACTTT.

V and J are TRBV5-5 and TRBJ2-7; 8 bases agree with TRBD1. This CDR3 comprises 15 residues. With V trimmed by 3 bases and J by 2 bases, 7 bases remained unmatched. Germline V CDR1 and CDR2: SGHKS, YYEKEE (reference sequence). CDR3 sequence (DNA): TGTGCCAGCAGCTCCGGGACAGGCAGTACCTACGAGCAGTACTTC. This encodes CASSSGTGSTYEQYF.

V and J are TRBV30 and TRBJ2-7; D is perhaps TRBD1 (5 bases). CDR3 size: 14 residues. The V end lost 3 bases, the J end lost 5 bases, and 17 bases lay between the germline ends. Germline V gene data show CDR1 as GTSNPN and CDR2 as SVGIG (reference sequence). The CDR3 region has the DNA TGTGCCTGGAGAGGGGCGGCCAATCTGAACGAGCAGTACTTC. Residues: CAWRGAANLNEQYF.

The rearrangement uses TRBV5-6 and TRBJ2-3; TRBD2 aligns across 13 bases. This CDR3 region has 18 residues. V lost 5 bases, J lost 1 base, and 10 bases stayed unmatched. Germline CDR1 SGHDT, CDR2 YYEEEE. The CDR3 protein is CASSAGLAGAWGTDTQYF. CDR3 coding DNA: TGTGCCAGCAGTGCTGGACTAGCGGGAGCGTGGGGCACAGATACGCAGTATTTT.

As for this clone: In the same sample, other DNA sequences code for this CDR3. In DNA form, the CDR3 reads TGTGCCAGCAGCGGACTGGCGGGAGGAACAGATACGCAGTATTTT. It yields the protein CASSGLAGGTDTQYF. This sequence joins TRBV9 and TRBJ2-3; 8 bases are shared with TRBD2. Germline V gives CDR1 SGDLS, CDR2 YYNGEE. The CDR3 runs to 15 residues. J was trimmed by 3 bases and V by 3 bases; bases with no gene match: 6.

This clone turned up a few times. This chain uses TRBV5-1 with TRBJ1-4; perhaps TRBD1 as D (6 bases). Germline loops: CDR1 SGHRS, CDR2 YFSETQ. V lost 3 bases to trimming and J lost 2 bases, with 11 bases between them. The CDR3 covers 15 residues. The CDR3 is CASSSNRETNEKLFF. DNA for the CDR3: TGCGCCAGCAGCTCTAACAGGGAGACTAATGAAAAACTGTTTTTT. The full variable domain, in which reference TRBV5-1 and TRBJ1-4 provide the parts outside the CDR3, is KAGVTQTPRYLIKTRGQQVTLSCSPISGHRSVSWYQQTPGQGLQFLFEYFSETQRNKGNFPGRFSGRQFSNSRSEMNVSTLELGDSALYLCASSSNRETNEKLFFGSGTQLSVL.

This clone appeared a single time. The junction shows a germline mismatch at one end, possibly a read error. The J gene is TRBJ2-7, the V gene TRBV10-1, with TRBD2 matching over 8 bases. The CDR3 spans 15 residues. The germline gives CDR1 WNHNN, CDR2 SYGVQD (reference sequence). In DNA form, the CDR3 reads TGCGCCAGCAGTGAAACTAGCGGTGTCTTCTACGAGCGGTACTTC. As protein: CASSETSGVFYERYF.

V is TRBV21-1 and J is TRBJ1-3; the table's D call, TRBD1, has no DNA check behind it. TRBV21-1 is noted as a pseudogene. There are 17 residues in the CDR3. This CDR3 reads CASSPRTDDNSGNTIYF. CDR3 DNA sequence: TGTGCCAGCAGCCCCCGGACAGACGACAACTCTGGAAACACCATATATTTT.

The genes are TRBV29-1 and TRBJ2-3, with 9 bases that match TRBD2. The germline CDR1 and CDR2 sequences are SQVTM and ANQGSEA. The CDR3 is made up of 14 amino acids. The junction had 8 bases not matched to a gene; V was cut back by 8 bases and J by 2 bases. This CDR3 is CSKRGGAYTDTQYF. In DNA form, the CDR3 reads TGCAGCAAACGCGGGGGGGCGTACACAGATACGCAGTATTTT.

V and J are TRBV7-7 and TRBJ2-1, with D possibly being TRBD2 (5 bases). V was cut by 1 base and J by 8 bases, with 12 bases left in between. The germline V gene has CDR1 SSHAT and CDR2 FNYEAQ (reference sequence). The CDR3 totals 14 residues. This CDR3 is CASSLGEGGDEQFF. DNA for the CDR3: TGTGCCAGCAGCTTAGGCGAGGGTGGCGATGAGCAGTTCTTC.

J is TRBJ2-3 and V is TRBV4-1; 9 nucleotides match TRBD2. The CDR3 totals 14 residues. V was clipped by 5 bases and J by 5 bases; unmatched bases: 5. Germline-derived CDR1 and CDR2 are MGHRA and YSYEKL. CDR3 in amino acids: CASSRLAEVDTQYF. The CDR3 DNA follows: TGCGCCAGCAGCAGACTAGCGGAGGTAGATACGCAGTATTTT.